The T cell receptor beta chain under discussion was sequenced for a study of naive and memory T cell subsets. V lost 5 bases to trimming and J lost 4 bases; unmatched junction nucleotides: 7. CDR3 size: 14 residues. Germline CDR1 reads SGHTA; CDR2 reads FQGNSA. Cells stained for CD3, CD4, CD8, CD45RA, CD27 and viability were sorted into four CD45RA/CD27 subsets. An equimolar mix of two oligonucleotides served as the beta constant-region primer for TRBC1 and TRBC2. The ligated cDNA underwent four PCR rounds using SP2 and nested alpha and beta constant-region primers. TCRdb re-called the UMI-ligation and nested PCR reads through MiXCR, storing one row per CDR3 protein. The data contain 120,000 or so distinct CDR3 sequences, around 35% of them singletons.

The chain is built from TRBV7-2 and TRBJ1-1, with 7 bases aligning to TRBD1. The sample consisted of central memory CD4+ T cells from blood. The receptor comes from a human donor in good health. CDR3 loop: CASSPETGTTEAFF. In DNA, the CDR3 is TGTGCCAGCAGCCCCGAGACAGGGACCACTGAAGCTTTCTTT. Combining the CDR3 with reference TRBV7-2 and TRBJ1-1 gives the whole variable domain GAGVSQSPSNKVTEKGKDVELRCDPISGHTALYWYRQSLGQGLEFLIYFQGNSAPDKSGLPSDRFSAERTGGSVSTLTIQRTQQEDSAVYLCASSPETGTTEAFFGQGTRLTVV.